This TCR beta chain was obtained from a study of T cell repertoires in cytomegalovirus infection. The overall study: Indicated by public TCR beta signatures were CMV infection and matching HLA type. Points from the study as a whole: HLA-C-restricted, CMV-specific TCR beta clonotypes were dominant ex vivo. Cumulative public TCR beta family frequency identified CMV carriers with the relevant HLA.

The table lists this clonotype with many counts. Its antigen is still unknown. TCRdb re-called the reads with MiXCR, one entry per CDR3 protein. The sample carries a few hundred thousand distinct CDR3 sequences, over 7.5% recorded once. The germline gives CDR1 SGHTA, CDR2 FQGNSA. The CDR3 is 19 amino acids. Trimming took off 6 bases at V and 0 bases at J, with 25 bases between the two ends. The sample taken for sequencing was PBMCs. The origin of this receptor is a human donor in good health (CMV status not recorded). Some clones in this sample may be carry-over from other donors' samples. The chain combines TRBV7-2 with TRBJ2-3; D is tentatively TRBD1 or TRBD2 (6 bases each). CDR3: CASSLRHRGGPPSTDTQYF. The CDR3 DNA reads as TGTGCCAGCAGTCTTAGACATCGTGGGGGGCCACCTAGCACAGATACGCAGTATTTT.